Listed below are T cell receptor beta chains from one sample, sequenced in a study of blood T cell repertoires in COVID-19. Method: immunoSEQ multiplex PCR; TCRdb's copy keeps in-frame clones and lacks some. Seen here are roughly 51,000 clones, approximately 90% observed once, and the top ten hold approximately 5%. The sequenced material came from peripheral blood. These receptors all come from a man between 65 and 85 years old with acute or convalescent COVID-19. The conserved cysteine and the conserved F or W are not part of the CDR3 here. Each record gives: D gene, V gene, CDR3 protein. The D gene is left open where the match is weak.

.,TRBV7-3,ASSSQGWGTQY
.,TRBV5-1,ASAPRGTTNEKLF
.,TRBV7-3,ASSLTGGVSGAQY
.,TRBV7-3,ASSPGGDTEAF
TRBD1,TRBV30,AWSATYRGYSPLH
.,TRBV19,ASSIGNLRF
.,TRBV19,ASKEGQYEQF
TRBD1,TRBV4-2,ASSHTGVDQPQH
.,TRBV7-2,ASSLLALGNTEAF
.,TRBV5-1,ASSWTGTSTDTQY
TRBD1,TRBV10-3,AISEEDRIYNSPLH
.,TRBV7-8,ASSARQVLLAKNIQY
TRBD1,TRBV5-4,ASRAEGAAYGYT
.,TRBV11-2,ASSFPEERISYNEQF
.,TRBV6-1,ASSDPIWGEPSTDTQY
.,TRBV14,ASSLTGPTYNEQF
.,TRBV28,TSSLGRNTGELF
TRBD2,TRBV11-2,ASSLLMRGVNEQF
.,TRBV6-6,ASSYQGGEKLF
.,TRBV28,ASSWTVHSYNEQF
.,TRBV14,ASSQDRGAWFGNTIY
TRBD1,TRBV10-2,ASSDAGTGYNEQF
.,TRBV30,AWSAFPRGEKLF
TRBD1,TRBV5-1,ASRQGNYGYT
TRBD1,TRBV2,ASSGTGGYGYT
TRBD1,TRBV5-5,ASSWGTVQRGEAF
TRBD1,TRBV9,ASSVGSPDRVRAGGYT
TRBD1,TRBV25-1,ASSLGTGGYEQY
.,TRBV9,ASSVGTPYGYT
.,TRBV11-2,ASSLVGGWAKNIQY
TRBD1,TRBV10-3,AISESRDRTMNTEAF
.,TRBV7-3,ASSSGILGRYNSPLH
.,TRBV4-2,ASSQVYHGSNTEAF